This TCR beta chain originates from a study of blood T cell repertoires in COVID-19. Study-wide context: Sites across the United States, Italy and Spain contributed samples from acute and convalescent COVID-19. T cells, B-cell-depleted T cells, or PBMCs supplied cDNA or gDNA.

This clone was seen a handful of times. The CDR3 covers 14 residues. Germline V gene data show CDR1 as MNHEY and CDR2 as SVGAGI. Trimming removed 7 bases from V and 0 bases from J, with 13 bases in between. In the original workflow: Estimates of nucleated cell counts were drawn from the amplification of reference gene primers. Here immunoSEQ multiplex PCR was the method, and the copy in TCRdb shows in-frame clones only, minus some. V, J and clone size are those of that table, while D and trimming were read from the DNA. This sample carries hundreds of thousands of clones, about 80% of them seen once, and the ten largest clones take around 3.4%.

This clonotype originated in a woman over 75 with acute or convalescent COVID-19. This chain joins TRBV6-5 and TRBJ2-7; D perhaps matches TRBD1 (7 bases). The sample consisted of peripheral blood. The CDR3 coding sequence is TGTGCCAGCAAACACCAGGGGGGCTCCTACGAGCAGTACTTC. Protein product: CASKHQGGSYEQYF.